This paragraph covers one T cell receptor (beta chain) sequence. Its antigen is as yet unknown. The sample originates from a study of T cell repertoires in cytomegalovirus infection. About the research overall: Matching HLA type, along with CMV infection, was indicated by public TCR beta signatures. Study results and limitations: Identification of carriers of CMV plus the relevant HLA was achieved through cumulative public TCR beta family frequency. Within the response measured ex vivo, HLA-C-restricted CMV-specific TCR beta clonotypes were dominant.

TCRdb passed the reads through MiXCR, listing each CDR3 protein once. The top ten clones hold about an eighth of a sample with 830,000 or so distinct CDR3 sequences, about 30% of them seen once. The CDR3 is 15 residues long. The germline V gene encodes CDR1 SGHRS and CDR2 YFSETQ. Trimming stripped 2 bases from V and 8 bases from J, with 14 bases between. The chain employs TRBV5-1 and TRBJ1-6, with D hard to call. The TCR was taken from a human donor in good health (CMV status not recorded). Some clones in this sample may be carry-over from other donors' samples. The sample was cultured CD8+ T cells from PBMCs, taken from culture after CMV antigen stimulation. The CDR3 spells CASSFVDTGDSPLHF. The CDR3 DNA sequence: TGCGCCAGCAGCTTCGTCGATACCGGCGATTCACCCCTCCACTTT.